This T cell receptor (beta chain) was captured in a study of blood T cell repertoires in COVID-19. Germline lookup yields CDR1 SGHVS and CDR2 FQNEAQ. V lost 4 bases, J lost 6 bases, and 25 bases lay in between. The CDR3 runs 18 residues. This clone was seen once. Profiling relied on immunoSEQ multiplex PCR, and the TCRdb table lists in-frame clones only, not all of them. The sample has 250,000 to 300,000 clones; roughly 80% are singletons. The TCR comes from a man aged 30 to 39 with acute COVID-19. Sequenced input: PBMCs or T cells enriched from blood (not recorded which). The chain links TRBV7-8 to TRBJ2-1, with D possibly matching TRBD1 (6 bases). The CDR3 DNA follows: TGTGCCAGCAGCTCCCTAACCACAGGGAACCCACACGGCAATGAGCAGTTCTTC. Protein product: CASSSLTTGNPHGNEQFF.